This T cell receptor (beta chain) was captured in a study of CD8+ T cells in alopecia areata. Study results and caveats: Higher clonality was seen in lesional scalp than in normal scalp, especially in alopecia totalis/universalis.

Comment on this clone: Its antigen is currently unknown.

Punch biopsies of lesional scalp, plus peripheral blood, were taken from alopecia areata patients. It was from PBMCs that CD4+ and CD8+ T cells were sorted. After isolation, RNA underwent reverse transcription to generate cDNA as the sequencing template. Only in-frame clones appear in the TCRdb table, and some are missing; sequencing was by immunoSEQ multiplex PCR. This table has about 82,000 clones, 51% appearing once. V shed 4 bases, J shed 7 bases, and the junction held 7 bases outside the gene matches. The CDR3 length is 14 residues. Germline V gene data show CDR1 as PRHDT and CDR2 as FYEKMQ (reference sequence).

The source of this sequence is a human donor with alopecia areata. The rearrangement uses TRBV13 and TRBJ2-5; 9 positions agree with TRBD1. Material: NKG2D-high CD8+ T cells sorted from blood. CDR3 sequence: CASSSGTGKGTQYF. DNA of the CDR3: TGTGCCAGCAGCTCAGGGACAGGGAAGGGGACCCAGTACTTC. The full variable domain, rest sourced from reference TRBV13 and TRBJ2-5, is AAGVIQSPRHLIKEKRETATLKCYPIPRHDTVYWYQQGPGQDPQFLISFYEKMQSDKGSIPDRFSAQQFSDYHSELNMSSLELGDSALYFCASSSGTGKGTQYFGPGTRLLVL.